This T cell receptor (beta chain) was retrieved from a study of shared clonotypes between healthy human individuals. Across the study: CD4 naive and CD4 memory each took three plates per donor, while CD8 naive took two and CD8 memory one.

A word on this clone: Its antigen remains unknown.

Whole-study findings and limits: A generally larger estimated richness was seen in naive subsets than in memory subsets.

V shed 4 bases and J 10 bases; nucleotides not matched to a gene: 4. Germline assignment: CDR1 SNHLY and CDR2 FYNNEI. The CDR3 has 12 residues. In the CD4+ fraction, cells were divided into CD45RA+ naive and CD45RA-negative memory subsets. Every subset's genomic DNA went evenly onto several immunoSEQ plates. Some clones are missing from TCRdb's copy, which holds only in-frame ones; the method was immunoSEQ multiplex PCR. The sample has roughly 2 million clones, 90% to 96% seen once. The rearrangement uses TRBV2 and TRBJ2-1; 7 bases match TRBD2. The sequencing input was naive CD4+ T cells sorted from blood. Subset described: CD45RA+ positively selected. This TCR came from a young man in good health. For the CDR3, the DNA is TGTGCCAGCAGTGCTCGTAGCGGGGAGCAGTTCTTC. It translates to CASSARSGEQFF.